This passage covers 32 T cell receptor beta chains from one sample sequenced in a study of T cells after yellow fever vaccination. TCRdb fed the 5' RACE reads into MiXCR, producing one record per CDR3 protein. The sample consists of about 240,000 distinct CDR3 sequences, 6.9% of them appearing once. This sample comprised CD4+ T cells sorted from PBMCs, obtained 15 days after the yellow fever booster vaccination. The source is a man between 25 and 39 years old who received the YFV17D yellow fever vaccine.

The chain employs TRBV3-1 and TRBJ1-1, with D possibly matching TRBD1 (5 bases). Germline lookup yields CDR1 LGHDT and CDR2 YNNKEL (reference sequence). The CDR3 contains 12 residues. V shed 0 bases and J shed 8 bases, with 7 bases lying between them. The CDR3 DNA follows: TGTGCCAGCAGCCAAGATGCAGGGGAAGCTTTCTTT. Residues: CASSQDAGEAFF.

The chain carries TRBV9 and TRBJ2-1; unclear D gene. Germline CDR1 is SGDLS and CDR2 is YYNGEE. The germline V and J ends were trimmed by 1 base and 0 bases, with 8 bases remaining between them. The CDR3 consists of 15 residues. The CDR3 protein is CASSVHPSSYNEQFF. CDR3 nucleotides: TGTGCCAGCAGCGTACATCCAAGCTCCTACAATGAGCAGTTCTTC.

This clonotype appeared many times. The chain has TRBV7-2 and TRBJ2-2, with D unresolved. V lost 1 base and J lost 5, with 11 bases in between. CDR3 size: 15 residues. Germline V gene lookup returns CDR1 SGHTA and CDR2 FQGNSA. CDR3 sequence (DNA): TGTGCCAGCAGCTTAGGACCCTCGCGAACCGGGGAGCTGTTTTTT. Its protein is CASSLGPSRTGELFF.

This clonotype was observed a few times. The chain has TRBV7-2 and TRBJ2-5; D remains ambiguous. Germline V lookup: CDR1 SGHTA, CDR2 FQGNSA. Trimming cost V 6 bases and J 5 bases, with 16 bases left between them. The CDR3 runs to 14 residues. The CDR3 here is CASSLRRTVETQYF. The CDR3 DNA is TGTGCCAGCAGTTTACGTCGGACGGTGGAGACCCAGTACTTC.

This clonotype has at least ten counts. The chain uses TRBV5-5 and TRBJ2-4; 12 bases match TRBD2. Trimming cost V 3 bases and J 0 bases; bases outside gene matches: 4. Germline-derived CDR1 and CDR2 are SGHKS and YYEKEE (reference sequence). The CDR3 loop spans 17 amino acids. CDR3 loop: CASSSWTSGVAKNIQYF. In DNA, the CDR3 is TGTGCCAGCAGCTCCTGGACTAGCGGGGTAGCCAAAAACATTCAGTACTTC.

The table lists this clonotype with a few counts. The CDR3 spells CASSVGGLAGDEQFF. CDR3 coding DNA: TGTGCCAGCAGCGTCGGAGGACTAGCTGGGGATGAGCAGTTCTTC. The chain recombines TRBV7-2 with TRBJ2-1; TRBD2 matches at 8 bases. Germline V CDR1 and CDR2: SGHTA, FQGNSA. The CDR3 has 15 residues. With 5 bases clipped from V and 8 bases from J, the junction kept 11 bases outside the gene matches.

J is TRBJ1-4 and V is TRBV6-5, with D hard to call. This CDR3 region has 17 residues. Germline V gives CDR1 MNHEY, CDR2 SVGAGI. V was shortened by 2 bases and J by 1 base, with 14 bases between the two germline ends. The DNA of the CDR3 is TGTGCCAGCAGTTACCGGGCCGTTCAGAGAACTAATGAAAAACTGTTTTTT. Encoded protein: CASSYRAVQRTNEKLFF.

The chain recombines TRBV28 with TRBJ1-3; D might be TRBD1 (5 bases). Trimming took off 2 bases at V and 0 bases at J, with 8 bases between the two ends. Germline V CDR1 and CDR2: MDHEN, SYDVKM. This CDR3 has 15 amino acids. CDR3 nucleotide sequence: TGTGCCAGCAGTTTACCGGGGCTCTCTGGAAACACCATATATTTT. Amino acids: CASSLPGLSGNTIYF.

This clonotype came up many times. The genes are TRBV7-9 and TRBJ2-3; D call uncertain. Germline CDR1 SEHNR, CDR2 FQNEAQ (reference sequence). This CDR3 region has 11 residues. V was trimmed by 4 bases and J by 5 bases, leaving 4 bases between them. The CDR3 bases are TGTGCCAGCAGCTCTGAAGATACGCAGTATTTT. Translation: CASSSEDTQYF.

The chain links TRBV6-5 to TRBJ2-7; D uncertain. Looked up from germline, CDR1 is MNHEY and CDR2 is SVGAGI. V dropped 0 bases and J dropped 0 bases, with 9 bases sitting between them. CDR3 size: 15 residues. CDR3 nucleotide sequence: TGTGCCAGCAGTTACTCGGGCAGATCCTCCTACGAGCAGTACTTC. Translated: CASSYSGRSSYEQYF.

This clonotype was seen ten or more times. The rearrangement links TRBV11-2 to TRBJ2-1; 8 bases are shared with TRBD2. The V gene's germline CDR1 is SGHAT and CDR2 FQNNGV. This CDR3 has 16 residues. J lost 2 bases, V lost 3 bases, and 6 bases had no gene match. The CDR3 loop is CASSLELAEPYNEQFF. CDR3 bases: TGTGCCAGCAGCTTGGAACTAGCGGAACCCTACAATGAGCAGTTCTTC. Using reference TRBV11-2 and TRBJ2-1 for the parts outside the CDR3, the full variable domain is EAGVAQSPRYKIIEKRQSVAFWCNPISGHATLYWYQQILGQGPKLLIQFQNNGVVDDSQLPKDRFSAERLKGVDSTLKIQPAKLEDSAVYLCASSLELAEPYNEQFFGPGTRLTVL.

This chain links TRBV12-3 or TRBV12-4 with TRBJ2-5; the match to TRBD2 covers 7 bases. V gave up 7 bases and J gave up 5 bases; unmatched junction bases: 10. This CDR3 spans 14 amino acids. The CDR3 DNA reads TGTGCCAGCACCCCCCTGGGAGGGGCCGAGACCCAGTACTTC. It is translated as CASTPLGGAETQYF.

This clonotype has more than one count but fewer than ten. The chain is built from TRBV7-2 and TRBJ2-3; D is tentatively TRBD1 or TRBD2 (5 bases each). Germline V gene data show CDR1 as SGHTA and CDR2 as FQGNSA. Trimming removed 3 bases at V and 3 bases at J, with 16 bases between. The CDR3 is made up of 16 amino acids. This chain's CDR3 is CASSLRQGRGTDTQYF. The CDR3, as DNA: TGTGCCAGCAGCTTGCGCCAGGGAAGAGGGACAGATACGCAGTATTTT.

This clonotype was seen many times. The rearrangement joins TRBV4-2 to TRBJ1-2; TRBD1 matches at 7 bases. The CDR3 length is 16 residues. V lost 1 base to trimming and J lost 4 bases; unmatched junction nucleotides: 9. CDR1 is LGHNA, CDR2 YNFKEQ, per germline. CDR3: CASSQGPEGGGYGYTF. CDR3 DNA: TGTGCCAGCAGCCAAGGTCCTGAAGGGGGCGGCTATGGCTACACCTTC.

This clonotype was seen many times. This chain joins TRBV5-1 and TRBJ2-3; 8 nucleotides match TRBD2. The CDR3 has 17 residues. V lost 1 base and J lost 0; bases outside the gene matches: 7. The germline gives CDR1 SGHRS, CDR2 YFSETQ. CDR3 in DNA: TGCGCCAGCAGCTTGACTCTAACTAGCGGTAGCACAGATACGCAGTATTTT. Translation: CASSLTLTSGSTDTQYF.

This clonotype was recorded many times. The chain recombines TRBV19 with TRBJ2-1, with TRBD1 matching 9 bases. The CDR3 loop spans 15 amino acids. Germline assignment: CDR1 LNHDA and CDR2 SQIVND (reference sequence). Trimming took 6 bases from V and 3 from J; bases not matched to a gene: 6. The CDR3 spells CASSPRTGDYNEQFF. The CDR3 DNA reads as TGTGCCAGTAGCCCCCGGACAGGGGACTACAATGAGCAGTTCTTC.

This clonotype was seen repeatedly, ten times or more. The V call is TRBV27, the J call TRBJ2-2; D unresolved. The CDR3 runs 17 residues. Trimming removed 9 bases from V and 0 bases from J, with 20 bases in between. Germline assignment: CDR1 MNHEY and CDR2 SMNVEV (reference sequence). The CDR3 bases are TGTGCCAGTCCCCCCAGAATTTTGTGCCCGAACACCGGGGAGCTGTTTTTT. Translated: CASPPRILCPNTGELFF.

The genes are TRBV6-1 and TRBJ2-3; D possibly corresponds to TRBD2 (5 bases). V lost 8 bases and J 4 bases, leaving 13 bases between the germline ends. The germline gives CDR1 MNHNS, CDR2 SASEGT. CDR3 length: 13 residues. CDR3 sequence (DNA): TGTGCCAGCCCTCCGACGCGGGCAGATACGCAGTATTTT. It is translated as CASPPTRADTQYF.

CDR3 protein: CASTVTVPNTGELFF. Here the CDR3 DNA reads TGTGCCAGCACGGTGACGGTCCCCAACACCGGGGAGCTGTTTTTT. The gene calls are TRBV28 and TRBJ2-2; D unresolved. The V gene lost 7 bases and the J gene lost 2 bases, with 14 bases spanning the gap. Germline CDR1 reads MDHEN; CDR2 reads SYDVKM. The CDR3 is made up of 15 amino acids.

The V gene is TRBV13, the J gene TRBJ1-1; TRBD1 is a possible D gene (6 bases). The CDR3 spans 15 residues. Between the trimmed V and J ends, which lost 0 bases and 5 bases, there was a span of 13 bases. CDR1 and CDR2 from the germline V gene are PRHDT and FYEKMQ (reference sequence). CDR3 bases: TGTGCCAGCAGCTTAGGCCTCCAGGGGAGGACTGAAGCTTTCTTT. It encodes CASSLGLQGRTEAFF.

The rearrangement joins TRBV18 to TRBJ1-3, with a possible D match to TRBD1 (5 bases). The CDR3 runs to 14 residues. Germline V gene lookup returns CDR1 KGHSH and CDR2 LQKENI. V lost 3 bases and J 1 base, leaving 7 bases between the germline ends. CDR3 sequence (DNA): TGTGCCAGCTCACCTCCAGGGTCTGGAAACACCATATATTTT. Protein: CASSPPGSGNTIYF.

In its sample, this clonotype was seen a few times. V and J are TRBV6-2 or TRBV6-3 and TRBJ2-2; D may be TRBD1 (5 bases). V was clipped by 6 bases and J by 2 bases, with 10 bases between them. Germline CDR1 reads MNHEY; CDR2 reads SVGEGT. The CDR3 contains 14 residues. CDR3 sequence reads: CASRRQRNTGELFF. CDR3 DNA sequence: TGTGCCAGCAGAAGACAGAGAAACACCGGGGAGCTGTTTTTT.

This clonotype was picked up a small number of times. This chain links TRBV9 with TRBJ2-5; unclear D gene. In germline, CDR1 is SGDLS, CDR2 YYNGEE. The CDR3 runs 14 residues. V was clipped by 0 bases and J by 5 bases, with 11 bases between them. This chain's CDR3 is CASSVEVGEETQYF. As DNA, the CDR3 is TGTGCCAGCAGCGTAGAAGTAGGTGAGGAGACCCAGTACTTC.

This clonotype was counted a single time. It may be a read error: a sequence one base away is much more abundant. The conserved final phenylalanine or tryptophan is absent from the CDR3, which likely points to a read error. CDR3 residues: CASRPDGSGYTL. CDR3 DNA: TGTGCCAGCAGACCCGACGGGTCCGGCTACACCCTC. The chain uses TRBV6-2 or TRBV6-3 and TRBJ1-2, with no clear D. Germline V gene sequence: CDR1 MNHEY, CDR2 SVGEGT. This CDR3 region has 12 residues. V was clipped by 6 bases and J by 8 bases, with 13 bases between them.

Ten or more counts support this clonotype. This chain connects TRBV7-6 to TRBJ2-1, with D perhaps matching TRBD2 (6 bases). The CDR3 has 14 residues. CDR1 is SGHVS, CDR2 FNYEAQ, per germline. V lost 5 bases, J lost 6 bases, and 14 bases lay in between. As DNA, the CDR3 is TGTGCCAGCAGCCTAGGGGACTCCCCCAATGAGCAGTTCTTC. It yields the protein CASSLGDSPNEQFF. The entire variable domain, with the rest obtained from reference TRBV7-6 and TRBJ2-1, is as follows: GAGVSQSPRYKVTKRGQDVALRCDPISGHVSLYWYRQALGQGPEFLTYFNYEAQQDKSGLPNDRFSAERPEGSISTLTIQRTEQRDSAMYRCASSLGDSPNEQFFGPGTRLTVL.

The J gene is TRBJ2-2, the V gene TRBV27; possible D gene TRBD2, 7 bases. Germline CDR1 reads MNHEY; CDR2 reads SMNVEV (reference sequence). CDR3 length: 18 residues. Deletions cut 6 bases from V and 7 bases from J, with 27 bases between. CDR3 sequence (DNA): TGTGCCAGCAGCTACCTGCCCATCAGCGGGACATTACACGGGGAGCTGTTTTTT. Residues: CASSYLPISGTLHGELFF.

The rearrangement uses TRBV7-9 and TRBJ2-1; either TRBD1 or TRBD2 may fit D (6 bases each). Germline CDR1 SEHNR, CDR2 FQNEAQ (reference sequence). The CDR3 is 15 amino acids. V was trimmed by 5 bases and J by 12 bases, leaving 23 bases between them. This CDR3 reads CASSPEGGVNSRQFF. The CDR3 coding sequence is TGTGCCAGCAGCCCTGAGGGGGGAGTGAATTCTCGGCAGTTCTTC.

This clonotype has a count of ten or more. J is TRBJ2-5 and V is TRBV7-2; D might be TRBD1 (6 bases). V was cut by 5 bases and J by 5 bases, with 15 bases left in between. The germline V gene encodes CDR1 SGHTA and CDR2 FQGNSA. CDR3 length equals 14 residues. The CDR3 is CASSPDRWGETQYF. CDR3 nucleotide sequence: TGTGCCAGCAGCCCCGACAGGTGGGGGGAGACCCAGTACTTC.

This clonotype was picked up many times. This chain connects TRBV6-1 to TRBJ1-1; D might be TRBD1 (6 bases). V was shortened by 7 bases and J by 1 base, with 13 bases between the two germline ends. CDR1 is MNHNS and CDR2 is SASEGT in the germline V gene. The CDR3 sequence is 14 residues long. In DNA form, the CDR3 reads TGTGCCAGCAAGTCGGGACACAGGAACACTGAAGCTTTCTTT. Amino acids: CASKSGHRNTEAFF.

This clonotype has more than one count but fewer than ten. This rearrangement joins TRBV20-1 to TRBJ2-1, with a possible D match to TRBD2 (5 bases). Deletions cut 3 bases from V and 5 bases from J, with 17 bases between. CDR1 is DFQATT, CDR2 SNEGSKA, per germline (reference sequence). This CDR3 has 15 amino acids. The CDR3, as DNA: TGCAGTGCTAGGGGGAAAACGGGAAGGGACAATGAGCAGTTCTTC. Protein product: CSARGKTGRDNEQFF.

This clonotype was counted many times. The CDR3 nucleotides are TGTGCCAGCAGCCTACGACCGCAGGATACGCAGTATTTT. It encodes CASSLRPQDTQYF. The chain joins TRBV11-2 to TRBJ2-3; D is unclear. Germline values: CDR1 SGHAT, CDR2 FQNNGV. V was clipped by 5 bases and J by 6 bases, with 12 bases between them. The CDR3 is made up of 13 amino acids. Full variable domain (missing parts from reference TRBV11-2 and TRBJ2-3): EAGVAQSPRYKIIEKRQSVAFWCNPISGHATLYWYQQILGQGPKLLIQFQNNGVVDDSQLPKDRFSAERLKGVDSTLKIQPAKLEDSAVYLCASSLRPQDTQYFGPGTRLTVL.

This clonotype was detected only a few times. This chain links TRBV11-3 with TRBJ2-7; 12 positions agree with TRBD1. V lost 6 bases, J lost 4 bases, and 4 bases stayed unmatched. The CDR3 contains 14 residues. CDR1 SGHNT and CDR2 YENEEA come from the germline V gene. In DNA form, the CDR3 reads TGTGCCAGCAGACGGGACAGGGGGCTATACGAGCAGTACTTC. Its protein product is CASRRDRGLYEQYF.